The clone carrying this T cell receptor beta chain was observed a handful of times. The CDR3 totals 15 residues. Deletions cut 2 bases from V and 5 bases from J, with 14 bases between. Germline assignment: CDR1 SGHRS and CDR2 YFSETQ. This sample was taken from a study of T-cell reconstitution after alpha-beta-depleted transplantation in children. Preparation of the TCRbeta library was carried out with unique molecular identifiers. One entry per CDR3 protein, called by TCRdb with MiXCR from the PCR reads. The data show around 600,000 distinct CDR3 sequences, 10% seen once. The starting material was PBMCs from the stem cell graft donor, obtained from the stem cell graft. This clonotype was sampled from a human donor who donated a stem cell graft to a child with acute myeloid leukemia. The chain links TRBV5-1 to TRBJ2-1; D is unclear. The CDR3 bases are TGCGCCAGCAGCTTTTCAAGGAGAGCCGACAATGAGCAGTTCTTC. Translated: CASSFSRRADNEQFF.